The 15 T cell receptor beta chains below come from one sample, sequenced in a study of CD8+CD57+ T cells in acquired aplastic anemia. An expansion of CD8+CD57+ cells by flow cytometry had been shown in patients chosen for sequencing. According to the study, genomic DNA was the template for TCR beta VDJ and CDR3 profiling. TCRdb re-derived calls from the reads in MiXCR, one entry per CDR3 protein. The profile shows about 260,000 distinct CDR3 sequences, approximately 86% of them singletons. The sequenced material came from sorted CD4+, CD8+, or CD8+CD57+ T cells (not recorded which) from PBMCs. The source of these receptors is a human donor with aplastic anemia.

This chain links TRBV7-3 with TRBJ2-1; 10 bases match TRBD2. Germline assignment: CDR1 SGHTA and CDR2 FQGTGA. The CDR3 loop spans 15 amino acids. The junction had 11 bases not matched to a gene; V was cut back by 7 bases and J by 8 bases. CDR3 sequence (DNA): TGTGCCAGCACCCCTAGGGGGACTAGCGTTTATGAGCAGTTCTTC. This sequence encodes CASTPRGTSVYEQFF.

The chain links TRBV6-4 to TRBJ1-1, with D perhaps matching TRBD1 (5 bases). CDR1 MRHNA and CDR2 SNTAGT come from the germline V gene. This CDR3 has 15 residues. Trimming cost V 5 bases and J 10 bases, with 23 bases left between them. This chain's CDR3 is CASSYPGDHQGGAFF. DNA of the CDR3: TGTGCCAGCAGTTACCCGGGGGACCATCAAGGAGGAGCTTTCTTT.

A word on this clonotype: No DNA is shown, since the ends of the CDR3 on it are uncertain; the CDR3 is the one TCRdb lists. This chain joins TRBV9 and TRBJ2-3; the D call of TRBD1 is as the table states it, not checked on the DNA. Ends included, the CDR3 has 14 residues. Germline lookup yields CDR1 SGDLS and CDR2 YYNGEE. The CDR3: CASSVGGGTEALYF.

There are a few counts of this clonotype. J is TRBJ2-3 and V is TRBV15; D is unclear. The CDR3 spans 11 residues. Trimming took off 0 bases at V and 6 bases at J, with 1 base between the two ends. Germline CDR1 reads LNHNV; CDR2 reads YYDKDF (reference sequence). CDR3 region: CATSRDDTQYF. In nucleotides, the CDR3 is TGTGCCACCAGCAGAGATGATACGCAGTATTTT.

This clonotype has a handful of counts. The CDR3 nucleotides are TGTGCCAGCAGCTTAGGGGTCTCGAGGAATCAGCCCCCTTTCTTT. It specifies CASSLGVSRNQPPFF. The gene calls are TRBV9 and TRBJ1-1; D may be TRBD1 (5 bases). CDR3 size: 15 residues. Trimming cost V 4 bases and J 12 bases, with 25 bases left between them. Looked up from germline, CDR1 is SGDLS and CDR2 is YYNGEE.

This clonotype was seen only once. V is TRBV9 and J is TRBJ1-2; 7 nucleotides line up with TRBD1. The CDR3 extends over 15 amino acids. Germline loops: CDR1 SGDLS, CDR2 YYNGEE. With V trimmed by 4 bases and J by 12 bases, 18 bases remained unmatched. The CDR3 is CASSLRGGADYGDTF. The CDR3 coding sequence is TGTGCCAGCAGCTTGAGAGGGGGCGCCGACTATGGGGACACCTTC.

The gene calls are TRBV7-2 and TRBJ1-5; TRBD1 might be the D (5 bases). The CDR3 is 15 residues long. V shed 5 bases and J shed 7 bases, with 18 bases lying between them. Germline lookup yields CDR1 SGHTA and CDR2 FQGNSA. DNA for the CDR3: TGTGCCAGCAGCAATGGACACGGGTCACAACAGCCCCAGCATTTT. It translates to CASSNGHGSQQPQHF.

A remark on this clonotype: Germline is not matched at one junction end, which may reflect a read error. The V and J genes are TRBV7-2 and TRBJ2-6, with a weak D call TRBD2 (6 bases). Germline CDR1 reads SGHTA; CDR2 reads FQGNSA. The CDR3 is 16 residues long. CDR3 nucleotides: TGTGCCAGCAGCTTTGCGGGAAGCGACGGGGCCATCGTCCTGACTTTC. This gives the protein CASSFAGSDGAIVLTF.

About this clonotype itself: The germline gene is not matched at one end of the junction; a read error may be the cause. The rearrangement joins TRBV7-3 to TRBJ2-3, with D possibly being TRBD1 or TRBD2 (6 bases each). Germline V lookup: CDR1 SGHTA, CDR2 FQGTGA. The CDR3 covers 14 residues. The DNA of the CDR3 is TGTGCCAGCATCTTAGGGGGAGGTACTATGGCTACACCTTTT. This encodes CASILGGGTMATPF.

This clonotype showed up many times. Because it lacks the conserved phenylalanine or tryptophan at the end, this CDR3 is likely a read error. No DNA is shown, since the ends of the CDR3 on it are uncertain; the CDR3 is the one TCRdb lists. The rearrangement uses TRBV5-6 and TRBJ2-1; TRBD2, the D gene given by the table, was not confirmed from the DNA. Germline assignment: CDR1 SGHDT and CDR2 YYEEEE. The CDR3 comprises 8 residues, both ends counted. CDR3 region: CASSLERD.

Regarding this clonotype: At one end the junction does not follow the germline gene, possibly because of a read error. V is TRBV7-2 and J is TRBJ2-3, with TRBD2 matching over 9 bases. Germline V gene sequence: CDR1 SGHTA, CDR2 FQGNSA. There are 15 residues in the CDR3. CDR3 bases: TGTGCCAGCAGCCGGACTAGCGTGGCCGGAACGCCGCAGTTTTTT. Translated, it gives CASSRTSVAGTPQFF.

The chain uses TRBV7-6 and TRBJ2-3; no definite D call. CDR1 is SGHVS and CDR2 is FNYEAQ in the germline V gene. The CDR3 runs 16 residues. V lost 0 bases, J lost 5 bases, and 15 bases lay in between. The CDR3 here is CASSLAPTDTQDTQYF. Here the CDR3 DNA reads TGTGCCAGCAGCTTAGCCCCCACAGATACCCAAGATACGCAGTATTTT.

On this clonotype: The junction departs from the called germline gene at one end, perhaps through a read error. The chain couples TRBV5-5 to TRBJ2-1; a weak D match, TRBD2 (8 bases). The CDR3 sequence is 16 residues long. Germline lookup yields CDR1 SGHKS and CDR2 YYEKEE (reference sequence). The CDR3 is CASSLQGGGGSDERFF. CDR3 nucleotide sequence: TGTGCCAGCAGCTTGCAAGGGGGCGGGGGGAGCGATGAGCGGTTCTTC.

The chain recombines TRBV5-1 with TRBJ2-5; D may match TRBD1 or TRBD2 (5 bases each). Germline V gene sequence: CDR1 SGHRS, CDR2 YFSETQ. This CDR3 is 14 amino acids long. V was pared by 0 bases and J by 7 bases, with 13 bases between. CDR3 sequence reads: CASSLASIGATQYF. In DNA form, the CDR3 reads TGCGCCAGCAGCTTGGCTAGCATAGGGGCGACCCAGTACTTC.

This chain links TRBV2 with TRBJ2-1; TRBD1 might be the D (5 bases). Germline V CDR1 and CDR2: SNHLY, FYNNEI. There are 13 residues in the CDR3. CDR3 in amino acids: CDRSGNGQHEQFF. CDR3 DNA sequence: TGTGACAGGAGTGGAAACGGTCAGCATGAGCAGTTCTTC.